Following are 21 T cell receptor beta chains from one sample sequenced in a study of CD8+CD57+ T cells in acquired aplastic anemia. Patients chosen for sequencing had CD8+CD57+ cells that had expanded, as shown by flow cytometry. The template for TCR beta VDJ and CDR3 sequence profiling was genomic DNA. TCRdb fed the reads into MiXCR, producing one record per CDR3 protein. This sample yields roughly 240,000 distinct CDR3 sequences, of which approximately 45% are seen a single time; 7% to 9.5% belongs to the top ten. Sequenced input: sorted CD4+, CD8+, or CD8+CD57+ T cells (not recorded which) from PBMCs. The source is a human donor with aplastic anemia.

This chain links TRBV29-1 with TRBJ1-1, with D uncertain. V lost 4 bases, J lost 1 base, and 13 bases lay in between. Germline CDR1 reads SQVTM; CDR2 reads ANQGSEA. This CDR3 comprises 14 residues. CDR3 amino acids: CSVVTSGGNTEAFF. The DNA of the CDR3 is TGCAGCGTTGTGACCAGTGGAGGGAACACTGAAGCTTTCTTT.

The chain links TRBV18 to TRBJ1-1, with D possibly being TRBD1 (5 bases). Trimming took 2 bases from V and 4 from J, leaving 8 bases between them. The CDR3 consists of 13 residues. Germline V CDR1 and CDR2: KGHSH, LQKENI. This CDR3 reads CASSPGARTEAFF. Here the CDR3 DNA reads TGTGCCAGCTCACCAGGGGCGCGCACTGAAGCTTTCTTT.

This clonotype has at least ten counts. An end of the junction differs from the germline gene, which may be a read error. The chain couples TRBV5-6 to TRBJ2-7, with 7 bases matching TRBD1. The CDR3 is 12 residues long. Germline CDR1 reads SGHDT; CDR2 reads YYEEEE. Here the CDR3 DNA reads TGCGCCAGCAGTCGGGACAGCTACGAGCAGTACTTC. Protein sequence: CASSRDSYEQYF.

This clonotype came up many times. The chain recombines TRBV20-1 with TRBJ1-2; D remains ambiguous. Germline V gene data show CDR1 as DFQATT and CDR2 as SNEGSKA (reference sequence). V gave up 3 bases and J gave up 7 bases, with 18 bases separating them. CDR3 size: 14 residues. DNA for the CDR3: TGCAGTGCTAGGGAGCTAGGCTCGGAGACTGGCTACACCTTC. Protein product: CSARELGSETGYTF.

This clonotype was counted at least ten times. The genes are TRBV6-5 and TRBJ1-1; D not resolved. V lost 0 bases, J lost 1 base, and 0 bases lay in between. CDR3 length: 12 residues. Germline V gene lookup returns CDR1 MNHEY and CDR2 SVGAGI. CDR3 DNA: TGTGCCAGCAGTTACTCGAACACTGAAGCTTTCTTT. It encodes CASSYSNTEAFF.

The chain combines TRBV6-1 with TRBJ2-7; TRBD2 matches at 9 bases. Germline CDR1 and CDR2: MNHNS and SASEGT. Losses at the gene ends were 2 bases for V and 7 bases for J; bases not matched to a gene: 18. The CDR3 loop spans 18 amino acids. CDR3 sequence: CASSEYGSGGKLEREQYF. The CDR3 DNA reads TGTGCCAGCAGTGAATACGGTAGCGGGGGCAAACTCGAGCGGGAGCAGTACTTC.

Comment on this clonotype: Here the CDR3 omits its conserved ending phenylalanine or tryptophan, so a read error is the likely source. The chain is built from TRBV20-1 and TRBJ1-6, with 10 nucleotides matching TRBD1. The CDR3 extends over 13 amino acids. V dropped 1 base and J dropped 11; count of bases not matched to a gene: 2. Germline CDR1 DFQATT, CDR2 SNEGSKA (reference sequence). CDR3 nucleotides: TGCAGTGCTAGAGCCGGGACAGGGGCACCCCTCCACTAT. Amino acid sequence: CSARAGTGAPLHY.

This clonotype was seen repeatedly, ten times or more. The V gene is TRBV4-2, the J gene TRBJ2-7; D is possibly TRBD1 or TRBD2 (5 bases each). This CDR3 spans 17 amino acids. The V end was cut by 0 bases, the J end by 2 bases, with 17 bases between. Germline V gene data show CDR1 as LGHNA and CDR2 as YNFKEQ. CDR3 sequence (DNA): TGTGCCAGCAGCCAAGACGGCAGGGACGATATGGCCTACGAGCAGTACTTC. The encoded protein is CASSQDGRDDMAYEQYF.

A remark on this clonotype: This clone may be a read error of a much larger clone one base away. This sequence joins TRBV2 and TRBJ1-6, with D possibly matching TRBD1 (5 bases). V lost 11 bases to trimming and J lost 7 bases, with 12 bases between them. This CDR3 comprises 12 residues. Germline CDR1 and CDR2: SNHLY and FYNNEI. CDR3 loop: CAAGPQNSPLHF. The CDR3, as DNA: TGTGCCGCGGGACCGCAGAATTCACCCCTCCACTTT.

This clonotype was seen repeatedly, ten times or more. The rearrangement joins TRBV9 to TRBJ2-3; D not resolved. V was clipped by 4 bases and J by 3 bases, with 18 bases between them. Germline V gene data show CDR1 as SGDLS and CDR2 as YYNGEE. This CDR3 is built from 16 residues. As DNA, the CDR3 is TGTGCCAGCAGCCTCCGGTGGACCGCACAAACAGATACGCAGTATTTT. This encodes CASSLRWTAQTDTQYF. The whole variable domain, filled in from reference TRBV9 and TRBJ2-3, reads DSGVTQTPKHLITATGQRVTLRCSPRSGDLSVYWYQQSLDQGLQFLIQYYNGEERAKGNILERFSAQQFPDLHSELNLSSLELGDSALYFCASSLRWTAQTDTQYFGPGTRLTVL.

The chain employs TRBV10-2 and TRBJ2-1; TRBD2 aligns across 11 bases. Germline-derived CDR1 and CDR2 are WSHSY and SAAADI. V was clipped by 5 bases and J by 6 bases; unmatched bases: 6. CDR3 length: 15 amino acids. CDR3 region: CASSPLAGVSNEQFF. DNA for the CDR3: TGCGCCAGCAGTCCACTAGCGGGAGTCAGCAATGAGCAGTTCTTC.

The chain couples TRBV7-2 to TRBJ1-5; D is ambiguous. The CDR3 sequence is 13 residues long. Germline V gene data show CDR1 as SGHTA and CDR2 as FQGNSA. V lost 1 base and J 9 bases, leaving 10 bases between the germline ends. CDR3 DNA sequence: TGTGCCAGCAGCTTAGACGGTGGAAGGCCCCAGCATTTT. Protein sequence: CASSLDGGRPQHF. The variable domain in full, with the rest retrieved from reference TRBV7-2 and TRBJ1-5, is GAGVSQSPSNKVTEKGKDVELRCDPISGHTALYWYRQSLGQGLEFLIYFQGNSAPDKSGLPSDRFSAERTGGSVSTLTIQRTQQEDSAVYLCASSLDGGRPQHFGDGTRLSIL.

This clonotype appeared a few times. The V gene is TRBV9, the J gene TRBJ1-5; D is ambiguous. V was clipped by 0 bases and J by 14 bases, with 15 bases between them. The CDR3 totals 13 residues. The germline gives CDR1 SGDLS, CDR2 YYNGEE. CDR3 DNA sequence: TGTGCCAGCAGCGTAGACGCTAGCTACTACGAGCATTTT. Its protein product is CASSVDASYYEHF.

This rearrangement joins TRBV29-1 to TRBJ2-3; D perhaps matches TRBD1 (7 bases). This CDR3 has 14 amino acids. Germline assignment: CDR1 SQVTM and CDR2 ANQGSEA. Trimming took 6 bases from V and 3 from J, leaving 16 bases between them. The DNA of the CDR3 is TGCAGCGTCCCAGGACAGGAGGGGACAGATACGCAGTATTTT. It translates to CSVPGQEGTDTQYF.

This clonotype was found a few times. The CDR3 reads CASSYDPWLAVNEQFF. The CDR3 DNA follows: TGTGCCAGCAGTTACGACCCGTGGCTAGCGGTCAATGAGCAGTTCTTC. This chain connects TRBV2 to TRBJ2-1; 7 bases map to TRBD2. The CDR3 consists of 16 residues. J lost 6 bases, V lost 5 bases, and 13 bases had no gene match. Looked up from germline, CDR1 is SNHLY and CDR2 is FYNNEI.

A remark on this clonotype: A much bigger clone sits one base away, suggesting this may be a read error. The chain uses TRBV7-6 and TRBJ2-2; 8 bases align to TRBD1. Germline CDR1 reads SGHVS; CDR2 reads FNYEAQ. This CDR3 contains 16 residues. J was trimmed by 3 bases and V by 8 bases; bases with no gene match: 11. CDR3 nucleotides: TGTGCCAGCCGCCCGCCCGGGACAGGTGACACCGGGGAGCTGTTTTTT. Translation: CASRPPGTGDTGELFF. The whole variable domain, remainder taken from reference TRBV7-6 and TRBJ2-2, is GAGVSQSPRYKVTKRGQDVALRCDPISGHVSLYWYRQALGQGPEFLTYFNYEAQQDKSGLPNDRFSAERPEGSISTLTIQRTEQRDSAMYRCASRPPGTGDTGELFFGEGSRLTVL.

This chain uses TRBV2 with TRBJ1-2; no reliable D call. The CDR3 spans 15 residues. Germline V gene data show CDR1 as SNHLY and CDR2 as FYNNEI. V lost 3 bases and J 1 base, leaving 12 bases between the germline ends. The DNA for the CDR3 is TGTGCCAGCAGTGAGAATACGGGTAGTAACTATGGCTACACCTTC. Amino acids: CASSENTGSNYGYTF.

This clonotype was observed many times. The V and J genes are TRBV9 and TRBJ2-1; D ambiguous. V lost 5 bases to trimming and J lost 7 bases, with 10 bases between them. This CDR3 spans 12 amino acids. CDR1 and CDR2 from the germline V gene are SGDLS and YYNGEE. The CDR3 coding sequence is TGTGCCAGCAGTTCTTCAGTTAATGAGCAGTTCTTC. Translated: CASSSSVNEQFF.

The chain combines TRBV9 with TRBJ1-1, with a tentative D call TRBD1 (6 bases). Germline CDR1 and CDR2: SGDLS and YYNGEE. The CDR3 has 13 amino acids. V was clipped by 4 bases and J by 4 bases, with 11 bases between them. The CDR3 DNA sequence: TGTGCCAGCAGCTATACAGGGTCCACTGAAGCTTTCTTT. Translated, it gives CASSYTGSTEAFF.

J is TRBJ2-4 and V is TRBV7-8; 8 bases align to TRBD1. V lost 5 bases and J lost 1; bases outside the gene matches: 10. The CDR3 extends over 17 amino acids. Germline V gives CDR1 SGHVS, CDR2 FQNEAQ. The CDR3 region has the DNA TGTGCCAGCAGCGTAAGCGGACAGGGTGTGGCCAAAAACATTCAGTACTTC. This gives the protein CASSVSGQGVAKNIQYF.

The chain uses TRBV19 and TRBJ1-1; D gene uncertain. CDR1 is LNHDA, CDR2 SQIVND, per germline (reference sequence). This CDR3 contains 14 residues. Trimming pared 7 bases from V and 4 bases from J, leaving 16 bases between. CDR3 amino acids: CASTPKVRGTEAFF. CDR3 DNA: TGTGCCAGTACCCCCAAGGTCCGGGGCACTGAAGCTTTCTTT.